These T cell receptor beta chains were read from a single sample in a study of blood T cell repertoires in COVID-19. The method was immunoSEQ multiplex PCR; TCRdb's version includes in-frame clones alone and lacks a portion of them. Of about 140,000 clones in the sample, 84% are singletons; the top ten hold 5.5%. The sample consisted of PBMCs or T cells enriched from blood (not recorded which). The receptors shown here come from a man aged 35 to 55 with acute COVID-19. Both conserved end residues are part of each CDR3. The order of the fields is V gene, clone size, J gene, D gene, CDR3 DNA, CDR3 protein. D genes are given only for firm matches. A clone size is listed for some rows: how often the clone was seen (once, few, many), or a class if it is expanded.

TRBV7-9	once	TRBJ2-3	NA	TGTGCCAGCAGCTTATTAATGACAGTGGCAGATACGCAGTATTTT	CASSLLMTVADTQYF
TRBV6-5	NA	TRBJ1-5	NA	TGTGCCAGCAGTTCAGGGCGGAATCAGCCCCAGCATTTT	CASSSGRNQPQHF
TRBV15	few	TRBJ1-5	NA	TGTGCCACCAGCATACGGGAATTCCCCAATCAGCCCCAGCATTTT	CATSIREFPNQPQHF
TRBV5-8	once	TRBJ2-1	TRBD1	TGTGCCAGCAGCTCATCCGGGACAGGGGGATTTGAGCAGTTCTTC	CASSSSGTGGFEQFF
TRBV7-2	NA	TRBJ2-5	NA	TGTGCCAGCAGCTTAACCGGACGGAGGATATTGGAGACCCAGTACTTC	CASSLTGRRILETQYF
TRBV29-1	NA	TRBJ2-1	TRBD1	TGCAGCGCCGGGACAGGGGGGAACAATGAGCAGTTCTTC	CSAGTGGNNEQFF
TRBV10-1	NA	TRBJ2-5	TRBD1	TGCGCCAGCACTACATCCCGGGACAGGGGAGAGACCCAGTACTTC	CASTTSRDRGETQYF
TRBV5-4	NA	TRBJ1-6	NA	TGTGCCAGCAGCTTTGAGGGTGAAAATTCACCCCTCCACTTT	CASSFEGENSPLHF
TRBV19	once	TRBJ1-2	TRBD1	TGTGCCACGCTACAGGGGGCCGGTAACTATGGCTACACCTTC	CATLQGAGNYGYTF
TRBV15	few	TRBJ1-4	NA	TGTGCCACCACCTCCAGGCGCCAGGGTGGTGAAAAACTGTTTTTT	CATTSRRQGGEKLFF
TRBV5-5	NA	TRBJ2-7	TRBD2	TGTGCCAGCAGCTTCTTGGGGACTAGATCGGAGCAGTACTTC	CASSFLGTRSEQYF
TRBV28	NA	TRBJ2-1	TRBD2	TGTGCCAGCAGCATACTAGCGGGATACAATGAGCAGTTCTTC	CASSILAGYNEQFF
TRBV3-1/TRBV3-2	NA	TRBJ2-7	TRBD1	TGTGCCAGCAGCCAAGGTGGGACAGGGCCCTACGAGCAGTACTTC	CASSQGGTGPYEQYF